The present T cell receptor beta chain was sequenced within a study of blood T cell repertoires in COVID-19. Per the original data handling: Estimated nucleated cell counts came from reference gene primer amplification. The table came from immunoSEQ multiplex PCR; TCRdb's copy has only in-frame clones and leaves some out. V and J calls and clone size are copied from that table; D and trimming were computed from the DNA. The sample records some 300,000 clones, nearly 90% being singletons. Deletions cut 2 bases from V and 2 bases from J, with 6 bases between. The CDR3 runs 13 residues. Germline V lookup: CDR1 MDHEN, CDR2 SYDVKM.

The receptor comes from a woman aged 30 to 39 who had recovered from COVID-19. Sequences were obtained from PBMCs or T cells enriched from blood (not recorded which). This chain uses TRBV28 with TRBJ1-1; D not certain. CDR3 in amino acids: CASSLSHNTEAFF. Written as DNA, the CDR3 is TGTGCCAGCAGTTTAAGCCATAACACTGAAGCTTTCTTT.